Listed here are 27 T cell receptor beta chains from one sample, sequenced in a study of cytomegalovirus exposure and HLA in healthy donors. PCR amplification relied on 60 Vbeta primers (plus 13 Jbeta primers). The assay was immunoSEQ multiplex PCR, and TCRdb's table has in-frame clones only and misses some. The sample comprises roughly 130,000 clones, 70% to 90% of which are singletons, and around 0.54% rests with the top ten. Specimen: PBMCs. The receptors here all came from a woman between 35 and 50 years old in good health and CMV-seronegative.

Many counts were recorded for this clone. The chain links TRBV4-1 to TRBJ2-7; D not certain. Germline CDR1 is MGHRA and CDR2 is YSYEKL. The CDR3 sequence is 14 residues long. Deletions cut 0 bases from V and 3 bases from J, with 9 bases between. The CDR3: CASSQDSQIYEQYF. The CDR3 bases are TGCGCCAGCAGCCAAGATAGCCAGATCTACGAGCAGTACTTC.

The rearrangement joins TRBV7-2 to TRBJ2-7; no definite D call. The ends were cut back, 2 bases at V and 4 bases at J, with 12 bases in the middle. Per the germline V gene, CDR1 is SGHTA and CDR2 is FQGNSA. The CDR3 length is 14 residues. Here the CDR3 DNA reads TGTGCCAGCAGCTTAAATCGGAGATGGTACGAGCAGTACTTC. This codes for CASSLNRRWYEQYF. Looking up the rest from reference TRBV7-2 and TRBJ2-7 gives the full variable domain: GAGVSQSPSNKVTEKGKDVELRCDPISGHTALYWYRQSLGQGLEFLIYFQGNSAPDKSGLPSDRFSAERTGGSVSTLTIQRTQQEDSAVYLCASSLNRRWYEQYFGPGTRLTVT.

The chain carries TRBV7-9 and TRBJ2-2, with TRBD1 identical over 10 bases. CDR3 length: 17 residues. Germline V lookup: CDR1 SEHNR, CDR2 FQNEAQ (reference sequence). V lost 7 bases to trimming and J lost 6 bases; unmatched junction nucleotides: 14. The CDR3: CASTVTRGTGAPGELFF. Here the CDR3 DNA reads TGTGCCAGCACCGTTACGCGGGGGACAGGGGCCCCCGGGGAGCTGTTTTTT.

J is TRBJ2-3 and V is TRBV10-1, with 10 nucleotides matching TRBD2. Germline lookup yields CDR1 WNHNN and CDR2 SYGVQD (reference sequence). The J segment lost 4 bases and the V segment lost 6 bases, leaving 7 bases of the junction unmatched. This CDR3 comprises 15 residues. The chain's CDR3 is CASSLAGDVADTQYF. The CDR3 DNA reads TGCGCCAGCAGCCTAGCGGGAGACGTCGCAGATACGCAGTATTTT.

A single count supports this clone. The chain joins TRBV7-2 to TRBJ2-7, with D possibly matching TRBD1 (6 bases). This CDR3 region has 14 residues. Germline V gene data show CDR1 as SGHTA and CDR2 as FQGNSA. V shed 4 bases and J shed 7 bases, with 17 bases lying between them. CDR3 coding DNA: TGTGCCAGCAGCTCCCAAGTGGGGGCAGGGGAGCAGTACTTC. Amino acids: CASSSQVGAGEQYF.

This chain uses TRBV30 with TRBJ2-2; 7 bases are shared with TRBD1. After removal of 1 base from V and 3 bases from J, the junction contained 5 bases not matched to a gene. Looked up from germline, CDR1 is GTSNPN and CDR2 is SVGIG (reference sequence). This CDR3 spans 15 amino acids. As DNA, the CDR3 is TGTGCCTGGAGTGGGGGGACAGCATACACCGGGGAGCTGTTTTTT. Amino acid sequence: CAWSGGTAYTGELFF.

The rearrangement uses TRBV27 and TRBJ1-2; TRBD1 aligns across 7 bases. The CDR3 consists of 14 residues. Per germline, CDR1 MNHEY and CDR2 SMNVEV (reference sequence). The V segment lost 6 bases and the J segment 2 bases; nucleotides outside the gene matches: 6. CDR3 coding DNA: TGTGCCAGCAGCCTTCTACAGGGGAACTATGGCTACACCTTC. This gives the protein CASSLLQGNYGYTF.

This rearrangement joins TRBV9 to TRBJ2-5; 7 nucleotides match TRBD2. V gave up 5 bases and J gave up 2 bases; unmatched junction bases: 9. Germline V gene sequence: CDR1 SGDLS, CDR2 YYNGEE. The CDR3 loop spans 15 amino acids. This chain's CDR3 is CASSGPGLFQETQYF. In DNA, the CDR3 is TGTGCCAGCAGTGGTCCGGGACTATTTCAAGAGACCCAGTACTTC. The whole variable domain, remainder taken from reference TRBV9 and TRBJ2-5, is DSGVTQTPKHLITATGQRVTLRCSPRSGDLSVYWYQQSLDQGLQFLIQYYNGEERAKGNILERFSAQQFPDLHSELNLSSLELGDSALYFCASSGPGLFQETQYFGPGTRLLVL.

This clone was picked up one time. The chain recombines TRBV18 with TRBJ2-5; the D gene is possibly TRBD2 (6 bases). The J call could be wrong; TRBJ2-7 is a better fit for the DNA end. CDR1 KGHSH and CDR2 LQKENI come from the germline V gene. The CDR3 loop spans 15 amino acids. The CDR3 DNA follows: TGTGCCAGCTCACCAGCCCCGGGACTGGGAAACGAGCAGTACTTC. Translated, it gives CASSPAPGLGNEQYF.

The V gene is TRBV28, the J gene TRBJ2-7; unclear D gene. Germline CDR1 MDHEN, CDR2 SYDVKM. The CDR3 sequence is 11 residues long. V gave up 8 bases and J gave up 6 bases, with 11 bases separating them. CDR3 in DNA: TGTGCCAGCGCCAGTCCAGGCGAGCAGTACTTC. This translates into CASASPGEQYF.

The chain carries TRBV5-1 and TRBJ2-1; 10 nucleotides align to TRBD2. The CDR3 loop spans 19 amino acids. CDR1 is SGHRS and CDR2 is YFSETQ in the germline V gene. The J segment lost 4 bases and the V segment lost 0 bases, leaving 13 bases of the junction unmatched. CDR3 sequence (DNA): TGCGCCAGCAGCTTGGTGGCCTCACTAGCGGGAAGTGGGTACAATGAGCAGTTCTTC. Protein product: CASSLVASLAGSGYNEQFF.

This clone was counted once. The chain links TRBV11-2 to TRBJ2-3; D may be TRBD2 (6 bases). Germline V gene data show CDR1 as SGHAT and CDR2 as FQNNGV. Trimming took off 1 base at V and 4 bases at J, with 18 bases between the two ends. CDR3 size: 17 residues. Here the CDR3 reads CASSLVLSGVSADTQYF. The DNA for the CDR3 is TGTGCCAGCAGCTTAGTGCTCTCGGGAGTCTCCGCAGATACGCAGTATTTT.

This clone was recorded only once. CDR3 sequence (DNA): TGTGCCAGCAGCTTGTCGGTGACAGCGAACACTGAAGCTTTCTTT. Translation: CASSLSVTANTEAFF. The rearrangement links TRBV5-5 to TRBJ1-1, with D maybe TRBD1 (5 bases). The germline CDR1 and CDR2 sequences are SGHKS and YYEKEE (reference sequence). There are 15 residues in the CDR3. V was cut by 1 base and J by 1 base, with 11 bases left in between.

The rearrangement links TRBV27 to TRBJ2-1; the D gene is possibly TRBD2 (6 bases). V shed 2 bases and J shed 7 bases, with 12 bases lying between them. Germline-derived CDR1 and CDR2 are MNHEY and SMNVEV (reference sequence). The CDR3 length is 14 residues. The CDR3 DNA reads as TGTGCCAGCAGTTTAGGTCCTGGGGGGAATGAGCAGTTCTTC. Protein product: CASSLGPGGNEQFF.

The chain links TRBV27 to TRBJ2-3; 9 bases match TRBD2. The trim removed 5 bases at V and 10 bases at J, leaving 10 bases unmatched. Germline V CDR1 and CDR2: MNHEY, SMNVEV (reference sequence). The CDR3 loop spans 14 amino acids. CDR3 in amino acids: CASSKTPERGAQYF. The CDR3 bases are TGTGCCAGCAGTAAGACTCCCGAGCGGGGGGCGCAGTATTTT.

This clone was seen a single time. The chain carries TRBV11-3 and TRBJ2-7, with a weak D call TRBD2 (5 bases). The germline V gene encodes CDR1 SGHNT and CDR2 YENEEA. The V gene lost 3 bases and the J gene lost 3 bases, with 12 bases spanning the gap. There are 14 residues in the CDR3. The CDR3 loop is CASSLTASSYEQYF. The CDR3, as DNA: TGTGCCAGCAGCTTGACGGCTAGCAGCTACGAGCAGTACTTC.

The CDR3 bases are TGTGCCAGCAGCTCAAGTGGGACAGGGGGCTTGGGCTACACCTTC. This sequence encodes CASSSSGTGGLGYTF. V is TRBV7-9 and J is TRBJ1-2; 12 bases agree with TRBD1. Germline lookup yields CDR1 SEHNR and CDR2 FQNEAQ (reference sequence). The CDR3 sequence is 15 residues long. V shed 4 bases, J shed 8 bases, and the junction held 8 bases outside the gene matches. The full variable domain, with the rest looked up from reference TRBV7-9 and TRBJ1-2, is DTGVSQNPRHKITKRGQNVTFRCDPISEHNRLYWYRQTLGQGPEFLTYFQNEAQLEKSRLLSDRFSAERPKGSFSTLEIQRTEQGDSAMYLCASSSSGTGGLGYTFGSGTRLTVV.

The chain couples TRBV7-8 to TRBJ2-5; D remains ambiguous. Germline V gene sequence: CDR1 SGHVS, CDR2 FQNEAQ. This CDR3 comprises 13 residues. The germline V and J ends were trimmed by 5 bases and 4 bases, with 11 bases remaining between them. The CDR3 reads CASSLTGLETQYF. The CDR3 DNA sequence: TGTGCCAGCAGCCTAACGGGTTTAGAGACCCAGTACTTC.

This clone has just a few counts. This chain connects TRBV30 to TRBJ1-3; D not certain. The germline V and J ends were trimmed by 3 bases and 0 bases, with 15 bases remaining between them. The CDR3 consists of 16 residues. CDR1 and CDR2 (germline): GTSNPN, SVGIG (reference sequence). CDR3 DNA: TGTGCCTGGAGCTCTCCGGGGTCCTTCTCTGGAAACACCATATATTTT. It is translated as CAWSSPGSFSGNTIYF. Drawing the rest from reference TRBV30 and TRBJ1-3, the complete variable domain is SQTIHQWPATLVQPVGSPLSLECTVEGTSNPNLYWYRQAAGRGLQLLFYSVGIGQISSEVPQNLSASRPQDRQFILSSKKLLLSDSGFYLCAWSSPGSFSGNTIYFGEGSWLTVV.

The chain links TRBV5-4 to TRBJ1-6; D is perhaps TRBD1 (5 bases). Trimming shortened V by 0 bases and J by 6 bases, and 10 bases separated the two germline ends. The germline V gene encodes CDR1 SGHNT and CDR2 YYREEE (reference sequence). The CDR3 sequence is 15 residues long. CDR3 in DNA: TGTGCCAGCAGCTTGGGGGGGGTGCCTAATTCACCCCTCCACTTT. The encoded protein is CASSLGGVPNSPLHF.

The chain joins TRBV5-1 to TRBJ2-5, with 14 bases that match TRBD2. Unmatched junction bases numbered 10, after V lost 4 bases and J lost 2 bases. CDR3 size: 18 residues. Germline V gives CDR1 SGHRS, CDR2 YFSETQ. The CDR3 region is CASSQGLAGAPLQETQYF. Here the CDR3 DNA reads TGCGCCAGCAGCCAGGGACTAGCGGGAGCCCCGTTACAAGAGACCCAGTACTTC.

The chain joins TRBV5-6 to TRBJ2-7; maybe TRBD2 (5 bases). The germline V gene has CDR1 SGHDT and CDR2 YYEEEE. The CDR3 runs 16 residues. V was cut by 4 bases and J by 0 bases, with 17 bases left in between. The CDR3 spells CASSPAGRPSSYEQYF. DNA of the CDR3: TGTGCCAGCAGCCCTGCGGGTCGACCGAGCTCCTACGAGCAGTACTTC.

The CDR3 DNA is TGCGCCAGCAGCCAAGGGGGGGAGGATACGCAGTATTTT. Its protein is CASSQGGEDTQYF. V and J are TRBV4-1 and TRBJ2-3; possibly TRBD2 for D (6 bases). The CDR3 has 13 residues. V was trimmed by 1 base and J by 6 bases, leaving 8 bases between them. CDR1 and CDR2 from the germline V gene are MGHRA and YSYEKL.

In DNA form, the CDR3 reads TGTGCCAGCAGCTTAGGGCAGGGTGCAGGGGAGCTGTTTTTT. This codes for CASSLGQGAGELFF. The J gene is TRBJ2-2, the V gene TRBV7-7, with D tentatively TRBD1 (5 bases). Germline V CDR1 and CDR2: SSHAT, FNYEAQ (reference sequence). The ends were cut back, 1 base at V and 8 bases at J, with 11 bases in the middle. The CDR3 length is 14 residues.

This rearrangement joins TRBV6-6 to TRBJ2-1; unclear D gene. V was cut by 0 bases and J by 6 bases, with 9 bases left in between. Germline V gene lookup returns CDR1 MNHNY and CDR2 SVGAGI (reference sequence). The CDR3 extends over 14 amino acids. CDR3 nucleotide sequence: TGTGCCAGCAGTTACTCGGGCAGCCCCAATGAGCAGTTCTTC. Translated, it gives CASSYSGSPNEQFF.

This clone came up a few times. The chain recombines TRBV19 with TRBJ2-7; the D gene is possibly TRBD2 (6 bases). With 1 base removed from V and 7 bases from J, the gap between germline ends came to 14 bases. CDR3 length: 14 residues. Germline lookup yields CDR1 LNHDA and CDR2 SQIVND (reference sequence). CDR3 protein: CASSIVGAGFEQYF. In nucleotides, the CDR3 is TGTGCCAGTAGTATAGTCGGTGCGGGGTTTGAGCAGTACTTC.

The chain links TRBV5-1 to TRBJ2-3, with 7 bases aligning to TRBD1. Germline trimming cut 2 bases from V and 0 bases from J; bases unmatched to any gene: 9. Germline CDR1 is SGHRS and CDR2 is YFSETQ. The CDR3 has 17 residues. For the CDR3, the DNA is TGCGCCAGCAGCTTACAGGGGACACCAGCTAGCACAGATACGCAGTATTTT. Its protein is CASSLQGTPASTDTQYF.